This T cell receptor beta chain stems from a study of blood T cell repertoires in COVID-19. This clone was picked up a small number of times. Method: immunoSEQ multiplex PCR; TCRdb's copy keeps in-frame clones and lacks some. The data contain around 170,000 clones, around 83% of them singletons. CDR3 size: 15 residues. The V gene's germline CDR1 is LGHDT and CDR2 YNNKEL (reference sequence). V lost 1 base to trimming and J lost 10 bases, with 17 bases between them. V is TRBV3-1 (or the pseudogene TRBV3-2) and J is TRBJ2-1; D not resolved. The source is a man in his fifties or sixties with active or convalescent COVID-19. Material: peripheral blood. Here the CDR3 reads CASSQGSDPTWEQFF. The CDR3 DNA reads TGTGCCAGCAGCCAAGGGAGCGACCCAACATGGGAGCAGTTCTTC.